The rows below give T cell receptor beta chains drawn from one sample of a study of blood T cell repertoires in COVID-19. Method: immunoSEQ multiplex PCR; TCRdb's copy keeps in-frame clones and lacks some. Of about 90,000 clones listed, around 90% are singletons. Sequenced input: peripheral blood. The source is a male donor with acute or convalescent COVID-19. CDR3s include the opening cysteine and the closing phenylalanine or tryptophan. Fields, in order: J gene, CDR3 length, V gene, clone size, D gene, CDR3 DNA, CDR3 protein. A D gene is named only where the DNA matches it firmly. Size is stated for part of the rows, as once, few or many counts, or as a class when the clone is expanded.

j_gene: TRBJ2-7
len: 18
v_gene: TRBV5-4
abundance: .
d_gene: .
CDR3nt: TGTGCCAGCAGCTTGGCCCCTCTGACACAATCCGTGGCCTACGAGCAGTACTTC
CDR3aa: CASSLAPLTQSVAYEQYF

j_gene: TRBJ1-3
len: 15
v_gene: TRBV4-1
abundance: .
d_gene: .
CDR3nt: TGCGCCAGCAGCCAAGCCAATTCGGGGGGAAACACCATATATTTT
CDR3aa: CASSQANSGGNTIYF

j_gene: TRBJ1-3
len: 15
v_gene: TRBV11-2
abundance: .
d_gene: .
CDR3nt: TGTGCCAGCAGACTCGACGGGTTAGGTGGAAACACCATATATTTT
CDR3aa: CASRLDGLGGNTIYF

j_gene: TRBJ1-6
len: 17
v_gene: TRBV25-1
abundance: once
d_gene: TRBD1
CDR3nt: TGTGCCAGCAGTGAAAGGGACAGGGGGCGGTTCAATTCACCCCTCCACTTT
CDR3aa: CASSERDRGRFNSPLHF

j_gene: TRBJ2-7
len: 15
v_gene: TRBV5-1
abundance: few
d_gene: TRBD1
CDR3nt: TGCGCCAGCAGCGTGACAGGGGGCGCGTCCTACGAGCAGTACTTC
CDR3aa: CASSVTGGASYEQYF

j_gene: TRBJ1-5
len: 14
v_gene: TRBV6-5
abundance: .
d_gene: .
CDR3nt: TGTGCCAGCCGCCCTTCGGGGAGCAATCAGCCCCAGCATTTT
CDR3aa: CASRPSGSNQPQHF

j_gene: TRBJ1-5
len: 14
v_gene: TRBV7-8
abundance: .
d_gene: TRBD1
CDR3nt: TGTGCCAGCAGCTCCGGACAGGGGTATCAGCCCCAGCATTTT
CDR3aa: CASSSGQGYQPQHF

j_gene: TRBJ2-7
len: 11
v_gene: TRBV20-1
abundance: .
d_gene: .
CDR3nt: TGCAGTTACCCCCTTGTCGGCGAGCAGTACTTC
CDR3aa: CSYPLVGEQYF

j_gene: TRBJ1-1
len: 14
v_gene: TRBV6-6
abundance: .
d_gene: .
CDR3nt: TGTGCCAGCAGTTACAGGGGCAAGAACACTGAAGCTTTCTTT
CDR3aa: CASSYRGKNTEAFF

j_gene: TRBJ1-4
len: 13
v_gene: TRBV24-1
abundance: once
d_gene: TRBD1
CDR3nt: TGTGCCACCAGTGAAAGTTACAGGGGAAGACTGTTTTTT
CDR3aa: CATSESYRGRLFF

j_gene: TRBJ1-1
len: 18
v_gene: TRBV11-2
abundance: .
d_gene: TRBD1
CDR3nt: TGTGCCAGCAGTCCCCCTGGACAGGCAATGAGGCCAACCACTGAAGCTTTCTTT
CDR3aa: CASSPPGQAMRPTTEAFF

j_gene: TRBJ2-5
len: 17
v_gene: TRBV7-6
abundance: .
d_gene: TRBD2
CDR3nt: TGTGCCAGCAGTCCGGCACGAACTAGCGGGGGACAAGAGACCCAGTACTTC
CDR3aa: CASSPARTSGGQETQYF

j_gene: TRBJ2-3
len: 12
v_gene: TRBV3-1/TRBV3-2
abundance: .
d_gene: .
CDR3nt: TGTGCCAGCAGCCAAGATCAGGGGCCACGGGCTTTT
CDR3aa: CASSQDQGPRAF

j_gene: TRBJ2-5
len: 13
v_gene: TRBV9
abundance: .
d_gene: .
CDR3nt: TGTGCCAGCGCCGAAGGGGGGGTAGAGACCCAGTACTTC
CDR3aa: CASAEGGVETQYF

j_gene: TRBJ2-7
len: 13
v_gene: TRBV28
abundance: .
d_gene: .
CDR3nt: TGTGCCGACGGTGGACACCCATCCTACGAGCAGTACTTC
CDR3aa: CADGGHPSYEQYF

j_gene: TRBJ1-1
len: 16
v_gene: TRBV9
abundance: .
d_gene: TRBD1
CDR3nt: TGTGCCAGCAGCCCAAGACAGGGGTCCCTGAACACTGAAGCTTTCTTT
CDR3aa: CASSPRQGSLNTEAFF

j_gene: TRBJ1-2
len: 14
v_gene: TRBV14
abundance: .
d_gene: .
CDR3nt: TGTGCCAGCAGCCAAGAACAGGGTTACTATGGCTACACCTTC
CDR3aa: CASSQEQGYYGYTF

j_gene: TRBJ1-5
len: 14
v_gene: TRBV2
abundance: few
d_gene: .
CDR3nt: TGTGCCAGCAGCGGAGGACAGCACAATCAGCCCCAGCATTTT
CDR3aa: CASSGGQHNQPQHF

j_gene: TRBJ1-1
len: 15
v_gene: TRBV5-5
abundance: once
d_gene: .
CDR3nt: TGTGCCAGCAGCTTGGATCCGGGAGGAGGAACTGAAGCTTTCTTT
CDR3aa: CASSLDPGGGTEAFF

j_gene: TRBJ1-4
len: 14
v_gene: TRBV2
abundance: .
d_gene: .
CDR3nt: TGTGCCAGCGCCGCCAGGGGAGTTAATGAAAAACTGTTTTTT
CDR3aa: CASAARGVNEKLFF

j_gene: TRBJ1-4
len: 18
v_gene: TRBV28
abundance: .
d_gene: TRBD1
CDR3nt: TGTGCCAGCAGGACCCTCTTAGGGGACAGGGGGCGCGGTGAAAAACTGTTTTTT
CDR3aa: CASRTLLGDRGRGEKLFF

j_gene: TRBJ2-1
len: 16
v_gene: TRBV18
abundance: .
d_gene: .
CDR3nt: TGTGCCAGCTCACCTACCTCCGGGGCGGGGTACAATGAGCAGTTCTTC
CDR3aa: CASSPTSGAGYNEQFF

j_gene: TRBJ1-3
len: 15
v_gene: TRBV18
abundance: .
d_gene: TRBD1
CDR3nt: TGTGCCAGCTCACCGACAGGGTCGGTTGGAAACACCATATATTTT
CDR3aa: CASSPTGSVGNTIYF

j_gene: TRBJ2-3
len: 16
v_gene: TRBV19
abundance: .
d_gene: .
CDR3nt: TGTGCCAGTAGTGAATACCCAAGCGGGCCCACAGATACGCAGTATTTT
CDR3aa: CASSEYPSGPTDTQYF

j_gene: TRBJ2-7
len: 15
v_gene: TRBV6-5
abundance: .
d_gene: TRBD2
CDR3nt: TGTGCCAGCGGGGGACTAGCGGGGTTCTTTGGCGAGCAGTACTTC
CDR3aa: CASGGLAGFFGEQYF